This T cell receptor beta chain was captured in a study of blood T cell repertoires in COVID-19. Study overall: From the United States, Italy and Spain came samples of acute and convalescent COVID-19. T cells, B-cell-depleted T cells, or PBMCs provided the cDNA or gDNA that served as material.

After removal of 5 bases from V and 4 bases from J, the junction contained 9 bases not matched to a gene. From germline, CDR1 is SEHNR and CDR2 FQNEAQ (reference sequence). The CDR3 consists of 16 residues. In the original analysis: Quantification of nucleated cells was approximated via reference gene primer amplification. Data came from immunoSEQ multiplex PCR; TCRdb stores just in-frame clones and leaves some out. For V, J and clone size, that table is used; D and trimming come from the DNA. This table holds 150,000 to 200,000 clones, 80% found once. V gene TRBV7-9 combines with J gene TRBJ2-1, with 9 bases that match TRBD2. The source of this sequence is a man between 65 and 85 years old with active or convalescent COVID-19. The sequenced sample was peripheral blood. The CDR3 protein is CASSASLAGSYNEQFF. The CDR3 nucleotides are TGTGCCAGCAGCGCATCTCTAGCGGGATCATACAATGAGCAGTTCTTC.